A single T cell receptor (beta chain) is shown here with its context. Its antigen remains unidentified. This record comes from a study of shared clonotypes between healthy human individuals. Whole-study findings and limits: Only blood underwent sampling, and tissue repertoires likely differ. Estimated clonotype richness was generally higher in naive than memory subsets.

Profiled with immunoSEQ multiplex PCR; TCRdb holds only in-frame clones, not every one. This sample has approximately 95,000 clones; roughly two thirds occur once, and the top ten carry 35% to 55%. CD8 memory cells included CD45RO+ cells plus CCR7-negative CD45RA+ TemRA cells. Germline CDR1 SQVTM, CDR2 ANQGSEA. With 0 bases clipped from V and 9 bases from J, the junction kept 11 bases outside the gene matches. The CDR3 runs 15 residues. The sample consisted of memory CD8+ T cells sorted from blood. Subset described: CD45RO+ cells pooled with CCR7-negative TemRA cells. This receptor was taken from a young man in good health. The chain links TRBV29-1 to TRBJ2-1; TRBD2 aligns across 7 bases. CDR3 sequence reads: CSVEDPERELTEQFF. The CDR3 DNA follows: TGCAGCGTTGAAGATCCCGAGCGGGAACTTACTGAGCAGTTCTTC.